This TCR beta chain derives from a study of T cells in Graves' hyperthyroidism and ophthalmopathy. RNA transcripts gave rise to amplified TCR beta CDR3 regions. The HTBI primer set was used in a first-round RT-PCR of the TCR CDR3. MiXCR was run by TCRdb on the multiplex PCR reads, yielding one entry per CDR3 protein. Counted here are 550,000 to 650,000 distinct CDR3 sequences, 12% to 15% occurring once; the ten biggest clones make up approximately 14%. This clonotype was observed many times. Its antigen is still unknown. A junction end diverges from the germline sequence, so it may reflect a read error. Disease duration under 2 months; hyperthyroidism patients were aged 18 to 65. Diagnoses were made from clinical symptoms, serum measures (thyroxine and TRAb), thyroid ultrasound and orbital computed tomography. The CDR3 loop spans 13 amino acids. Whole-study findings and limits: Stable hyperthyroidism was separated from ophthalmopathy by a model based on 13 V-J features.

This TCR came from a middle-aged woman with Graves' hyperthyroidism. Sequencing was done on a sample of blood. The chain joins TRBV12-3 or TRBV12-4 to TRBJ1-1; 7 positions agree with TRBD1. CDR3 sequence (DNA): TGTGCCAGCATCCCGACAGGGAACACTGAAACTTTCTTT. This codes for CASIPTGNTETFF.